The 13 T cell receptor beta chains in this list originate from one sample, sequenced in a study of T cells after yellow fever vaccination. TCRdb re-called the 5' RACE reads through MiXCR, storing one row per CDR3 protein. The table has about 340,000 distinct CDR3 sequences, about an eighth seen once; the top ten hold 3.2%. This specimen was CD4+ T cells sorted from PBMCs, taken 15 days after the yellow fever booster vaccination. These TCRs come from a man aged 18 to 30 who received the YFV17D yellow fever vaccine.

This clonotype has a count of ten or more. This chain connects TRBV5-6 to TRBJ2-3; possible D gene TRBD2, 7 bases. Germline V CDR1 and CDR2: SGHDT, YYEEEE. The CDR3 covers 16 residues. Trimming removed 2 bases from V and 7 bases from J, with 20 bases in between. CDR3 DNA: TGTGCCAGCAGCTTAGGATTGGGGGGGGCCGGGAATACGCAGTATTTT. This translates into CASSLGLGGAGNTQYF.

The gene calls are TRBV7-2 and TRBJ2-7; 8 bases align to TRBD1. This CDR3 spans 14 amino acids. Germline trimming cut 6 bases from V and 7 bases from J; bases unmatched to any gene: 11. The germline V gene encodes CDR1 SGHTA and CDR2 FQGNSA. Written as DNA, the CDR3 is TGTGCCAGCAGTCCGGGACAGGCTCTAGGTGAGCAGTACGTC. Its translation: CASSPGQALGEQYV.

J is TRBJ2-6 and V is TRBV2; tentative D call: TRBD1 (6 bases). The V gene's germline CDR1 is SNHLY and CDR2 FYNNEI. The CDR3 has 15 residues. V was shortened by 8 bases and J by 0 bases, with 11 bases between the two germline ends. CDR3 sequence reads: CASVQGVSGANVLTF. The CDR3 DNA is TGTGCCAGCGTACAGGGAGTCTCTGGGGCCAACGTCCTGACTTTC.

The chain uses TRBV6-5 and TRBJ1-1; a weak D match, TRBD1 (6 bases). The V and J ends lost 4 bases and 2 bases respectively, with 11 bases between them. CDR1 and CDR2 (germline): MNHEY, SVGAGI. CDR3 length: 14 residues. The CDR3 loop reads CASSSPGQNTEAFF. The CDR3 bases are TGTGCCAGCAGTTCACCGGGACAAAACACTGAAGCTTTCTTT.

A few counts support this clonotype. This sequence joins TRBV20-1 and TRBJ2-4; TRBD1 might be the D (6 bases). Germline V gene data show CDR1 as DFQATT and CDR2 as SNEGSKA (reference sequence). This CDR3 has 12 residues. V lost 1 base and J 7 bases, leaving 8 bases between the germline ends. The CDR3 loop reads CSARAQGNIQYF. For the CDR3, the DNA is TGCAGTGCTAGAGCACAGGGTAACATTCAGTACTTC.

This clonotype showed up just a few times. J is TRBJ1-1 and V is TRBV18; possibly TRBD1 for D (5 bases). The V gene's germline CDR1 is KGHSH and CDR2 LQKENI. CDR3 length: 17 amino acids. V lost 0 bases, J lost 0 bases, and 14 bases lay in between. Here the CDR3 DNA reads TGTGCCAGCTCACCACCGGGGACCCATGTGATGAACACTGAAGCTTTCTTT. Amino acid sequence: CASSPPGTHVMNTEAFF.

In DNA form, the CDR3 reads TGTGCCAGCAGTGAAGGGCAGGGAAGGGTAGATACGCAGTATTTT. This gives the protein CASSEGQGRVDTQYF. The chain combines TRBV6-1 with TRBJ2-3, with D perhaps matching TRBD1 (5 bases). The V end was cut by 1 base, the J end by 5 bases, with 13 bases between. The germline V gene has CDR1 MNHNS and CDR2 SASEGT. The CDR3 extends over 15 amino acids.

This clonotype was seen a few times. This chain joins TRBV7-9 and TRBJ2-7; the D is unclear. In germline, CDR1 is SEHNR, CDR2 FQNEAQ (reference sequence). The V gene lost 3 bases and the J gene lost 6 bases, with 12 bases spanning the gap. This CDR3 is 13 amino acids long. This chain's CDR3 is CASSFGPAGEQYV. The CDR3 DNA follows: TGTGCCAGCAGCTTCGGGCCCGCCGGCGAGCAGTACGTC.

The gene calls are TRBV6-5 and TRBJ2-1, with 8 bases fitting TRBD1. The CDR3 is 16 amino acids. Trimming removed 5 bases from V and 3 bases from J; junction bases left unmatched: 9. In germline, CDR1 is MNHEY, CDR2 SVGAGI. Written as DNA, the CDR3 is TGTGCCAGCAGTCCTATTGGAGACAGGGGCTACAATGAGCAGTTCTTC. This sequence encodes CASSPIGDRGYNEQFF.

The chain recombines TRBV24-1 with TRBJ2-3; perhaps TRBD1 as D (5 bases). This CDR3 contains 15 residues. Per the germline V gene, CDR1 is KGHDR and CDR2 is SFDVKD. The germline V and J ends were trimmed by 1 base and 4 bases, with 11 bases remaining between them. The CDR3 nucleotides read TGTGCCACCAGTGATTTCGGGCAGGGTGCAGATACGCAGTATTTT. Its protein is CATSDFGQGADTQYF.

The chain has TRBV12-3 or TRBV12-4 and TRBJ1-4; D gene ambiguous. The CDR3 is 13 amino acids. V gave up 3 bases and J gave up 8 bases, with 10 bases separating them. The CDR3 DNA is TGTGCCAGCAGTTTTTTCGGGGAGGAAAAACTGTTTTTT. Its translation is CASSFFGEEKLFF.

This clonotype was counted ten times or more. The rearrangement joins TRBV12-3 or TRBV12-4 to TRBJ2-5; no reliable D call. Trimming pared 6 bases from V and 1 base from J, leaving 9 bases between. CDR3 size: 13 residues. The CDR3 DNA is TGTGCCAGCAGGGCGTCCGGCCAAGAGACCCAGTACTTC. Protein: CASRASGQETQYF.

The chain joins TRBV3-2 to TRBJ1-5. TRBV3-2 is reported as a pseudogene. CDR3 length equals 14 residues. The CDR3: CASSQEEKGQPQHF. As DNA, the CDR3 is TGTGCCAGCAGCCAAGAGGAGAAAGGGCAGCCCCAGCATTTT.